A selection of T cell receptor beta chains follows, all from one sample in a study of human T cells and chemical hapten exposure. MiXCR, run by TCRdb on the RACE reads, gives a single entry per CDR3 protein. The sample has about 70,000 distinct CDR3 sequences, around 6.1% seen once. Sequenced input: whole blood. The receptor source for this set is a female donor in good health. Some clones in this sample may be carry-over from other donors' samples. Both conserved end residues are part of each CDR3. D genes are given only for firm matches. Some rows have no size entry. The others give once, few or many, or a class for an expanded clone.

V gene	D gene	clone size	J gene	CDR3 DNA	CDR3 protein
TRBV27	-	-	TRBJ2-7	TGTGCCAGCAGGGGGACCGTCGCGGGGGAGCAGTACTTC	CASRGTVAGEQYF
TRBV15	-	many	TRBJ2-3	TGTGCCACCAGCGCAGAGGCAGATACGCAGTATTTT	CATSAEADTQYF
TRBV28	TRBD1	-	TRBJ2-1	TGTGCCAGCAGTTTAGGACAGGGGGCTAGGTATGAGCAGTTCTTC	CASSLGQGARYEQFF
TRBV20-1	TRBD1	many	TRBJ1-1	TGCAGTGCGCCGGACAGGGTCACTGAAGCTTTCTTT	CSAPDRVTEAFF
TRBV12-3/TRBV12-4	-	many	TRBJ2-3	TGTGCCAGCAGTGCGCGGGACAGAGGGACAGATACGCAGTATTTT	CASSARDRGTDTQYF
TRBV27	-	few	TRBJ2-3	TGTGCCAGCAGTGCAGAGCGTGGAGGGACAGATACGCAGTATTTT	CASSAERGGTDTQYF
TRBV7-2	-	-	TRBJ2-3	TGTGCCAGCAGCCCCAGGAGGGGGCGACCTAGCACAGATACGCAGTATTTT	CASSPRRGRPSTDTQYF
TRBV20-1	-	few	TRBJ2-7	TGCAGTGCTAGAGTACAAAGCACGGAGTACTTC	CSARVQSTEYF
TRBV6-6	TRBD1	-	TRBJ1-5	TGTGCCAGCAGTTACCAGCAGTTGGACAGGGCAGAGCAGCCCCAGCATTTT	CASSYQQLDRAEQPQHF
TRBV29-1	-	many	TRBJ2-1	TGCAGCGAGCCCGGGGCCGAGGGTGAGCAGTTCTTC	CSEPGAEGEQFF
TRBV5-4	TRBD2	few	TRBJ2-3	TGTGCCAGCAGCCCGGACTTAGCGGGAGGGGGGCAGTATTTT	CASSPDLAGGGQYF
TRBV19	TRBD1	few	TRBJ2-7	TGTGCCAGTAGTATAGGACAGGGAGAGACCTACGAGCAGTACTTC	CASSIGQGETYEQYF
TRBV20-1	-	many	TRBJ2-7	TGCAGTGCCCCCTTTCGGGAGCAGCAGTACTTC	CSAPFREQQYF
TRBV4-1	-	many	TRBJ2-7	TGCGCCAGCAGCCAGCTGCACCTACAAGGGTACGAGCAGTACTTC	CASSQLHLQGYEQYF
TRBV7-3	TRBD2	few	TRBJ2-1	TGTGCCAGCAGCCTTGGGACTAGCCTGTCCTACAATGAGCAGTTCTTC	CASSLGTSLSYNEQFF
TRBV5-4	-	-	TRBJ1-1	TGTGCCAGCAGCTCTGGTAGGGGGGACGAAGCTTTCTTT	CASSSGRGDEAFF